The entry below describes one TCR beta chain. What it binds is unknown. V trimming: 8 bases; J trimming: 7 bases; junction bases outside the gene matches: 10. The CDR3 is 16 amino acids. CDR1 and CDR2 from the germline V gene are MGHRA and YSYEKL. The data were taken from a study of blood T cells in healthy people across ages. Primers used in a second PCR of roughly 6 to 11 cycles were a sample-barcoded 5' primer and a J-beta primer mix. TCRdb re-analysed the 5' RACE reads in MiXCR, keeping a single row per CDR3 protein. Of fewer than 800,000 distinct CDR3 sequences listed, over 45% are singletons. Notes on the study in general: It was held that the diversity estimates obtained from one million T cells were underestimates. Higher diversity and more naive CD4+ cells were features of long-lived donors, compared to aged donors. With age, beta diversity per million T cells declined roughly linearly, significantly by around 43.

Input material: blood. The sequence was obtained from a woman aged 60-70 years in good health. V gene TRBV4-1 combines with J gene TRBJ2-1, with 14 bases identical to TRBD2. This chain's CDR3 is CASEAGTSGRENEQFF. The CDR3 DNA reads as TGCGCCAGCGAAGCCGGGACTAGCGGGAGAGAAAATGAGCAGTTCTTC.